This is a list of T cell receptor beta chains from one sample in a study of blood T cell repertoires in COVID-19. Sequencing used immunoSEQ multiplex PCR; TCRdb keeps in-frame clones, though not all of them. The sample carries under 60,000 clones, roughly 91% recorded once. Sequencing was done on a sample of peripheral blood. Every receptor here comes from a human donor in a cohort sampled during active COVID-19. Both conserved end residues are part of each CDR3. A D gene is named only where the DNA matches it firmly. Some rows mark clone size as missing; the rest say once, few, many or name a class of expanded clone.

d_gene: NA; v_gene: TRBV29-1; j_gene: TRBJ2-5; abundance: NA; CDR3aa: CSVKMTDSQETQYF; CDR3nt: TGCAGCGTTAAAATGACAGATAGCCAAGAGACCCAGTACTTC
d_gene: TRBD1; v_gene: TRBV11-2; j_gene: TRBJ2-7; abundance: NA; CDR3aa: CASSLEPGGSEQYF; CDR3nt: TGTGCCAGCAGCTTAGAGCCAGGGGGCTCCGAGCAGTACTTC
d_gene: TRBD1; v_gene: TRBV5-6; j_gene: TRBJ1-1; abundance: NA; CDR3aa: CASSSTGTTEAFF; CDR3nt: TGTGCCAGCAGCTCGACAGGGACGACTGAAGCTTTCTTT
d_gene: TRBD2; v_gene: TRBV11-2; j_gene: TRBJ2-1; abundance: NA; CDR3aa: CASSLYTREGNEQFF; CDR3nt: TGTGCCAGCAGCTTATACACCCGGGAGGGAAATGAGCAGTTCTTC
d_gene: TRBD1; v_gene: TRBV5-1; j_gene: TRBJ2-5; abundance: NA; CDR3aa: CASSLGQGETQYF; CDR3nt: TGCGCCAGCAGCCTCGGACAGGGGGAGACCCAGTACTTC
d_gene: NA; v_gene: TRBV9; j_gene: TRBJ2-1; abundance: NA; CDR3aa: CASSVAELSDEQFF; CDR3nt: TGTGCCAGCAGCGTAGCCGAGCTCTCGGATGAGCAGTTCTTC
d_gene: TRBD2; v_gene: TRBV6-2/TRBV6-3; j_gene: TRBJ2-4; abundance: once; CDR3aa: CASSYSGLAGGLAKNIQYF; CDR3nt: TGTGCCAGCAGTTACTCGGGACTAGCGGGAGGGCTAGCCAAAAACATTCAGTACTTC
d_gene: NA; v_gene: TRBV4-1; j_gene: TRBJ1-5; abundance: NA; CDR3aa: CASSPSPGNQPQHF; CDR3nt: TGCGCCAGCAGCCCCTCGCCAGGCAATCAGCCCCAGCATTTT
d_gene: NA; v_gene: TRBV18; j_gene: TRBJ2-6; abundance: NA; CDR3aa: CASSPVFVGAAGANVLTF; CDR3nt: TGTGCCAGCTCCCCCGTGTTCGTGGGGGCTGCTGGGGCCAACGTCCTGACTTTC
d_gene: NA; v_gene: TRBV6-5; j_gene: TRBJ1-1; abundance: NA; CDR3aa: CASSPQTVNTEAFF; CDR3nt: TGTGCCAGCAGTCCCCAGACAGTGAACACTGAAGCTTTCTTT
d_gene: TRBD1; v_gene: TRBV18; j_gene: TRBJ1-4; abundance: NA; CDR3aa: CASSPTTGLGEKLFF; CDR3nt: TGTGCCAGCTCACCCACGACAGGGTTGGGTGAAAAACTGTTTTTT
d_gene: TRBD1; v_gene: TRBV5-1; j_gene: TRBJ2-2; abundance: NA; CDR3aa: CASNPTGGVAGELFF; CDR3nt: TGCGCCAGCAACCCGACAGGGGGAGTCGCCGGGGAGCTGTTTTTT
d_gene: TRBD1; v_gene: TRBV10-2; j_gene: TRBJ1-1; abundance: NA; CDR3aa: CASRATGIGTEAFF; CDR3nt: TGCGCCAGCAGAGCGACAGGGATCGGAACTGAAGCTTTCTTT
d_gene: NA; v_gene: TRBV28; j_gene: TRBJ1-1; abundance: NA; CDR3aa: CASEPRRKMNTEAFF; CDR3nt: TGTGCCAGCGAACCTAGGAGGAAGATGAACACTGAAGCTTTCTTT
d_gene: NA; v_gene: TRBV11-2; j_gene: TRBJ1-1; abundance: NA; CDR3aa: CASSSGLEGEAFF; CDR3nt: TGTGCCAGCAGCTCAGGGTTGGAGGGAGAAGCTTTCTTT
d_gene: NA; v_gene: TRBV7-2; j_gene: TRBJ2-3; abundance: once; CDR3aa: CASSLGGGRADTQYF; CDR3nt: TGTGCCAGCAGCTTAGGCGGTGGCCGCGCAGATACGCAGTATTTT
d_gene: NA; v_gene: TRBV30; j_gene: TRBJ2-7; abundance: once; CDR3aa: CAWSAGVGRGYEQYF; CDR3nt: TGTGCCTGGAGTGCGGGGGTGGGCAGGGGGTACGAGCAGTACTTC
d_gene: TRBD1; v_gene: TRBV28; j_gene: TRBJ2-5; abundance: NA; CDR3aa: CASNPGQTEETQYF; CDR3nt: TGTGCCAGCAACCCGGGACAGACGGAAGAGACCCAGTACTTC
d_gene: NA; v_gene: TRBV11-2; j_gene: TRBJ1-1; abundance: NA; CDR3aa: CASSPPSLTLNTEAFF; CDR3nt: TGTGCCAGCAGCCCCCCATCCTTAACATTGAACACTGAAGCTTTCTTT
d_gene: NA; v_gene: TRBV7-2; j_gene: TRBJ1-5; abundance: NA; CDR3aa: CASSGWGGKSNQPQHF; CDR3nt: TGTGCCAGCAGCGGGTGGGGGGGCAAGAGCAATCAGCCCCAGCATTTT
d_gene: TRBD1; v_gene: TRBV7-9; j_gene: TRBJ1-1; abundance: NA; CDR3aa: CASSLETGGNTEAFF; CDR3nt: TGTGCCAGCAGCTTGGAGACAGGGGGGAACACTGAAGCTTTCTTT
d_gene: TRBD1; v_gene: TRBV5-5; j_gene: TRBJ1-2; abundance: NA; CDR3aa: CASSLGQDYGYTF; CDR3nt: TGTGCCAGCAGCCTGGGACAGGATTATGGCTACACCTTC
d_gene: TRBD2; v_gene: TRBV24-1; j_gene: TRBJ2-2; abundance: NA; CDR3aa: CATTHSGSGTGELFF; CDR3nt: TGTGCCACCACCCACAGCGGGAGTGGCACCGGGGAGCTGTTTTTT
d_gene: TRBD1; v_gene: TRBV11-2; j_gene: TRBJ2-1; abundance: once; CDR3aa: CASSRLDRGMYEQFF; CDR3nt: TGTGCCAGCAGCCGGCTGGACAGGGGGATGTATGAGCAGTTCTTC
d_gene: NA; v_gene: TRBV11-2; j_gene: TRBJ1-2; abundance: NA; CDR3aa: CASSFISGGNYGYTF; CDR3nt: TGTGCCAGCAGCTTTATTAGTGGAGGGAACTATGGCTACACCTTC
d_gene: NA; v_gene: TRBV27; j_gene: TRBJ2-3; abundance: once; CDR3aa: CASSLWGPRNADTQYF; CDR3nt: TGTGCCAGCAGTTTATGGGGGCCAAGGAACGCAGATACGCAGTATTTT
d_gene: NA; v_gene: TRBV19; j_gene: TRBJ2-1; abundance: few; CDR3aa: CASSPQGTGAENEQFF; CDR3nt: TGTGCCAGTAGCCCTCAAGGGACTGGGGCCGAGAATGAGCAGTTCTTC